This entry features one T cell receptor beta chain sequence. The antigen remains undetermined. One end of the junction fails to match germline, which may point to a read error. The entry originates in a study of tumor-infiltrating lymphocytes in primary liver carcinoma. CDR1 is SGHRS, CDR2 YFSETQ, per germline. The CDR3 consists of 15 residues. The study, taken as a whole, reports: Only about 7.5-24% of top clones appeared in all five tumor regions.

With a constant-region primer, TCR beta cDNA was made from roughly 500 ng of total RNA. Libraries of TCR beta came from three nested multiplex PCR rounds with slightly modified ARM-PCR. PCR rounds one and two used TRBV1-TRBV30 forward primers with a C-beta reverse primer for 10 cycles each. TCRdb re-analysed the multiplex PCR reads in MiXCR, keeping a single row per CDR3 protein. The table shows about 200,000 distinct CDR3 sequences, with around four fifths occurring only once. Starting material for RNA and DNA co-extraction consisted of about 17-34 mg of unsorted bulk tissue. This rearrangement joins TRBV5-1 to TRBJ2-5; 7 bases align to TRBD1. Sample: tumor tissue from primary liver carcinoma. The TCR comes from a man aged 40-49 years with primary liver carcinoma and hepatitis B virus infection. The CDR3: CASGHDRVGQETQYF. The CDR3 DNA is TGCGCCAGCGGCCACGACAGGGTTGGCCAAGAGACGCAGTACTTC.